The 30 T cell receptor beta chains reported below all come from one sample, sequenced in a study of blood T cell repertoires in COVID-19 (dated by TCRdb to 2020 to 2022). The library was obtained by the immunoSEQ multiplex PCR assay. The table comes from immuneACCESS by way of TCRdb, which keeps in-frame sequences with V and J called. Part of the clones is missing from these tables; in studies checked, under half for an unresolved V gene and the rest for unknown reasons. Recorded for this sample are 200,000 to 250,000 clones; 85% of them occurred a single time. Roughly a sixth of the sample belongs to the ten largest clones. The sample was PBMCs or T cells enriched from blood (not recorded which). The source of these receptors is a man aged 35 to 55 who had recovered from COVID-19.

The chain uses TRBV19 and TRBJ1-3, with D hard to call. This CDR3 has 15 amino acids. Germline V lookup: CDR1 LNHDA, CDR2 SQIVND (reference sequence). V shed 3 bases and J shed 2 bases, with 11 bases lying between them. CDR3 DNA sequence: TGTGCCAGTAGTATCCGGGGTCCGACTGGAAACACCATATATTTT. Its translation is CASSIRGPTGNTIYF.

The J gene is TRBJ1-5, the V gene TRBV6-1, with D unclear. Trimming cost V 3 bases and J 4 bases, with 13 bases left between them. In germline, CDR1 is MNHNS, CDR2 SASEGT. The CDR3 has 15 amino acids. The CDR3 region is CASSDLDGRNQPQHF. The CDR3 coding sequence is TGTGCCAGCAGTGACCTCGACGGGAGGAATCAGCCCCAGCATTTT.

The chain combines TRBV5-8 with TRBJ1-1, with 8 nucleotides matching TRBD1. The ends lost 2 bases at V and 1 base at J; junction bases unmatched: 7. This CDR3 is built from 16 residues. Germline V gene lookup returns CDR1 SGHTS and CDR2 YDEGEE. The CDR3 here is CASSFHDRGRNTEAFF. The CDR3, as DNA: TGTGCCAGCAGCTTTCATGACAGGGGTAGGAACACTGAAGCTTTCTTT.

V is TRBV6-5 and J is TRBJ2-3; a weak D match, TRBD1 (5 bases). Germline CDR1 is MNHEY and CDR2 is SVGAGI. Trimming stripped 7 bases from V and 2 bases from J, with 16 bases between. This CDR3 comprises 15 residues. CDR3 DNA sequence: TGTGCCAGCACCCCATTTGGCAGGGCCACAGATACGCAGTATTTT. Amino acids: CASTPFGRATDTQYF.

This clone appeared a few times. This sequence joins TRBV28 and TRBJ1-6; 7 bases fit TRBD1. The CDR3 has 15 residues. The germline CDR1 and CDR2 sequences are MDHEN and SYDVKM. The trim removed 6 bases at V and 11 bases at J, leaving 13 bases unmatched. Here the CDR3 DNA reads TGTGCCAGCAGACCACACCGGGACAGAGTTACACCCCTCCACTTT. Its translation is CASRPHRDRVTPLHF.

V and J are TRBV27 and TRBJ2-3, with D perhaps matching TRBD2 (6 bases). This CDR3 region has 13 residues. CDR1 is MNHEY and CDR2 is SMNVEV in the germline V gene (reference sequence). V lost 5 bases and J lost 6, with 12 bases in between. CDR3 sequence (DNA): TGTGCCAGCAGTGCCGACGCGGGGGATACGCAGTATTTT. This translates into CASSADAGDTQYF.

The CDR3 DNA sequence: TGTGCCAGCAGTTTATTTCGGACAGTTGGAAACACCATATATTTT. Amino acids: CASSLFRTVGNTIYF. The V gene is TRBV28, the J gene TRBJ1-3, with a possible D match to TRBD1 (6 bases). The germline gives CDR1 MDHEN, CDR2 SYDVKM. Trimming cost V 1 base and J 3 bases, with 10 bases left between them. This CDR3 comprises 15 residues.

The chain uses TRBV6-4 and TRBJ2-5; TRBD2 matches at 10 bases. CDR1 and CDR2 from the germline V gene are MRHNA and SNTAGT. The CDR3 is 15 amino acids. V shed 5 bases, J shed 2 bases, and the junction held 5 bases outside the gene matches. CDR3 in DNA: TGTGCCAGCAGTCCACTAGCGGGAAAACAAGAGACCCAGTACTTC. This gives the protein CASSPLAGKQETQYF.

This clone was seen more than once but under ten times. The chain is built from TRBV6-5 and TRBJ1-2, with a weak D call TRBD1 (5 bases). Trimming took off 6 bases at V and 0 bases at J, with 14 bases between the two ends. The CDR3 has 15 residues. Germline assignment: CDR1 MNHEY and CDR2 SVGAGI. As DNA, the CDR3 is TGTGCCAGCAGGCCATCGACAGTTGCTAACTATGGCTACACCTTC. This codes for CASRPSTVANYGYTF.

The chain is built from TRBV5-1 and TRBJ2-1; TRBD2 agrees at 16 bases. Trimming removed 3 bases from V and 7 bases from J; junction bases left unmatched: 7. Germline CDR1 and CDR2: SGHRS and YFSETQ. This CDR3 is 17 amino acids long. CDR3 protein: CASSWGLAGGLGNEQFF. DNA of the CDR3: TGCGCCAGCAGCTGGGGACTAGCGGGAGGGCTGGGGAATGAGCAGTTCTTC.

The sample holds one count of this clone. The J gene is TRBJ2-3, the V gene TRBV27; 10 nucleotides match TRBD2. The V gene's germline CDR1 is MNHEY and CDR2 SMNVEV (reference sequence). The CDR3 is made up of 15 amino acids. After removal of 6 bases from V and 1 base from J, the junction contained 4 bases not matched to a gene. The CDR3 DNA reads TGTGCCAGCAGGTTGACTAGCGGGCGCACAGATACGCAGTATTTT. This sequence encodes CASRLTSGRTDTQYF.

This clone was counted a few times. The genes are TRBV6-1 and TRBJ1-4, with TRBD1 matching 9 bases. The CDR3 loop spans 14 amino acids. The germline V gene encodes CDR1 MNHNS and CDR2 SASEGT. With 3 bases clipped from V and 8 bases from J, the junction kept 4 bases outside the gene matches. In nucleotides, the CDR3 is TGTGCCAGCAGTGATTACAGGGGGCGAGAAAAACTGTTTTTT. Its translation: CASSDYRGREKLFF.

This clone came up once. V and J are TRBV4-2 and TRBJ2-7; 7 bases align to TRBD2. This CDR3 has 14 residues. Looked up from germline, CDR1 is LGHNA and CDR2 is YNFKEQ. V lost 5 bases to trimming and J lost 5 bases; unmatched junction nucleotides: 9. CDR3 sequence (DNA): TGTGCCAGCAGCTTCAGCGGGAAGGCGGACGAGCAGTACTTC. Encoded protein: CASSFSGKADEQYF.

V and J are TRBV30 and TRBJ2-7, with D perhaps matching TRBD2 (6 bases). Germline loops: CDR1 GTSNPN, CDR2 SVGIG (reference sequence). V dropped 4 bases and J dropped 2 bases, with 15 bases sitting between them. There are 14 residues in the CDR3. DNA for the CDR3: TGTGCCTGGACAACCGGGACTGGGGCCTACGAGCAGTACTTC. As protein: CAWTTGTGAYEQYF.

The chain links TRBV10-2 to TRBJ1-5; no clear D. This CDR3 is 12 amino acids long. The germline V gene has CDR1 WSHSY and CDR2 SAAADI. With 2 bases removed from V and 5 bases from J, the gap between germline ends came to 4 bases. CDR3 bases: TGCGCCAGCAGTGAGGGAGATCAGCCCCAGCATTTT. This codes for CASSEGDQPQHF.

The gene calls are TRBV10-3 and TRBJ1-1; 7 positions agree with TRBD1. The CDR3 consists of 14 residues. V lost 6 bases and J lost 2; bases outside the gene matches: 6. Germline loops: CDR1 ENHRY, CDR2 SYGVKD. The chain's CDR3 is CAIRSGTANTEAFF. The DNA for the CDR3 is TGTGCCATCAGATCCGGGACAGCTAACACTGAAGCTTTCTTT.

The chain employs TRBV27 and TRBJ1-4, with D possibly matching TRBD1 (5 bases). V shed 5 bases and J shed 8 bases, with 18 bases lying between them. This CDR3 region has 15 residues. Germline loops: CDR1 MNHEY, CDR2 SMNVEV (reference sequence). The CDR3 sequence is CASSNMGDRHEKLFF. CDR3 nucleotides: TGTGCCAGCAGTAATATGGGTGACAGACACGAAAAACTGTTTTTT.

The gene calls are TRBV7-2 and TRBJ2-2; TRBD1 aligns across 8 bases. CDR3 length: 16 amino acids. The V and J ends lost 5 bases and 3 bases, in that order; junction bases with no gene match: 8. The germline CDR1 and CDR2 sequences are SGHTA and FQGNSA. The CDR3 loop is CASSPRQGLYTGELFF. For the CDR3, the DNA is TGTGCCAGCAGCCCCCGACAGGGGTTGTACACCGGGGAGCTGTTTTTT.

The chain combines TRBV5-6 with TRBJ1-2; D gene uncertain. V lost 0 bases and J 1 base, leaving 7 bases between the germline ends. CDR1 and CDR2 from the germline V gene are SGHDT and YYEEEE. The CDR3 sequence is 14 residues long. CDR3 coding DNA: TGTGCCAGCAGCTTGGGCGAGCTTAACTATGGCTACACCTTC. Its translation: CASSLGELNYGYTF.

The rearrangement joins TRBV4-3 to TRBJ1-4, with a weak D call TRBD1 (5 bases). Per the germline V gene, CDR1 is LGHNA and CDR2 is YSLEER. With 1 base removed from V and 5 bases from J, the gap between germline ends came to 8 bases. This CDR3 is built from 14 residues. This chain's CDR3 is CASSQVSGNEKLFF. The CDR3 nucleotides read TGCGCCAGCAGCCAAGTTTCAGGGAATGAAAAACTGTTTTTT.

CDR3 residues: CAISESGFGGIDSPLHF. Written as DNA, the CDR3 is TGTGCCATCAGTGAGTCGGGGTTCGGGGGGATCGATTCACCCCTCCACTTT. This chain uses TRBV10-3 with TRBJ1-6; tentatively, D is TRBD1 (5 bases). The CDR3 loop spans 17 amino acids. Trimming took off 0 bases at V and 8 bases at J, with 17 bases between the two ends. Germline CDR1 and CDR2: ENHRY and SYGVKD.

V and J are TRBV10-1 and TRBJ1-2; 8 nucleotides line up with TRBD1. Trimming cost V 10 bases and J 6 bases; bases outside gene matches: 7. The CDR3 covers 12 residues. Germline V gene sequence: CDR1 WNHNN, CDR2 SYGVQD (reference sequence). The CDR3 DNA reads TGCGCCACCTCAGGGGGCGGCGATGGCTACACCTTC. Translation: CATSGGGDGYTF.

This chain connects TRBV19 to TRBJ2-7; 16 bases fit TRBD2. After removal of 3 bases from V and 3 bases from J, the junction contained 5 bases not matched to a gene. Germline V gene lookup returns CDR1 LNHDA and CDR2 SQIVND (reference sequence). The CDR3 is 17 residues long. The chain's CDR3 is CASSMGLAGGLGYEQYF. The CDR3 DNA is TGTGCCAGTAGTATGGGACTAGCGGGAGGGCTTGGCTACGAGCAGTACTTC. The full variable domain, its missing parts supplied by reference TRBV19 and TRBJ2-7, is DGGITQSPKYLFRKEGQNVTLSCEQNLNHDAMYWYRQDPGQGLRLIYYSQIVNDFQKGDIAEGYSVSREKKESFPLTVTSAQKNPTAFYLCASSMGLAGGLGYEQYFGPGTRLTVT.

The chain combines TRBV9 with TRBJ1-4; D is unresolved. The CDR3 consists of 14 residues. V lost 3 bases to trimming and J lost 5 bases, with 11 bases between them. CDR1 and CDR2 from the germline V gene are SGDLS and YYNGEE. The CDR3 loop is CASSGHGANEKLFF. CDR3 DNA: TGTGCCAGCAGCGGGCACGGAGCCAATGAAAAACTGTTTTTT.

The rearrangement joins TRBV12-5 to TRBJ2-5, with 7 bases lining up with TRBD2. This CDR3 is built from 14 residues. Germline V lookup: CDR1 LGHNT, CDR2 FRNRAP. Unmatched junction bases numbered 1, after V lost 1 base and J lost 2 bases. The CDR3, as DNA: TGTGCTAGTGGTTTGGATAGCGGGCAAGAGACCCAGTACTTC. Amino acid sequence: CASGLDSGQETQYF.

The rearrangement links TRBV19 to TRBJ1-2; no clear D gene. The CDR3 covers 17 residues. Germline loops: CDR1 LNHDA, CDR2 SQIVND (reference sequence). Trimming shortened V by 3 bases and J by 0 bases, and 17 bases separated the two germline ends. The CDR3 DNA follows: TGTGCCAGTAGTATTGGAGCCTTCGCGATAGCTAACTATGGCTACACCTTC. Translated: CASSIGAFAIANYGYTF.

This clone was detected only once. V is TRBV7-8 and J is TRBJ2-5; D uncertain. The CDR3 contains 14 residues. V was clipped by 5 bases and J by 5 bases, with 15 bases between them. Germline CDR1 and CDR2: SGHVS and FQNEAQ. This CDR3 is CASSPPVVEETQYF. CDR3 nucleotides: TGTGCCAGCAGCCCACCCGTGGTAGAGGAGACCCAGTACTTC.

The sample holds one count of this clone. Here the CDR3 DNA reads TGCAGTGCTAGTAAGGGACAGATCTCCTACGAGCAGTACTTC. Its translation is CSASKGQISYEQYF. V gene TRBV20-1 combines with J gene TRBJ2-7; 7 bases line up with TRBD1. The germline gives CDR1 DFQATT, CDR2 SNEGSKA (reference sequence). V dropped 3 bases and J dropped 0; count of bases not matched to a gene: 5. The CDR3 runs to 14 residues.

The chain joins TRBV7-9 to TRBJ2-2, with 11 bases fitting TRBD2. V was clipped by 5 bases and J by 4 bases; unmatched bases: 15. The germline CDR1 and CDR2 sequences are SEHNR and FQNEAQ (reference sequence). The CDR3 has 19 residues. The CDR3 is CASSRGIAGGRRGTGELFF. CDR3 DNA: TGTGCCAGCAGCCGAGGAATAGCGGGAGGGCGTCGAGGCACCGGGGAGCTGTTTTTT.

V gene TRBV6-5 combines with J gene TRBJ1-4; 8 bases match TRBD1. V was pared by 5 bases and J by 4 bases, with 3 bases of the junction left unmatched. This CDR3 contains 14 residues. Germline V CDR1 and CDR2: MNHEY, SVGAGI. CDR3 bases: TGTGCCAGCAGTCGGGACAGGCTTAATGAAAAACTGTTTTTT. Encoded protein: CASSRDRLNEKLFF.